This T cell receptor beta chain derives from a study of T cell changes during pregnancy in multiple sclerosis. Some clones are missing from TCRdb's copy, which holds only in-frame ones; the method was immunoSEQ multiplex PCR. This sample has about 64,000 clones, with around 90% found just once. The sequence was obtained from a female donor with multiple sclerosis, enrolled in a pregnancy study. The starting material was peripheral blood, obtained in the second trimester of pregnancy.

Here the CDR3 reads CASSSGTGGYEQYF. The CDR3 region has the DNA TGCGCCAGCAGCTCCGGGACAGGCGGGTACGAGCAGTACTTC. This sequence joins TRBV5-1 and TRBJ2-7; TRBD1 matches at 8 bases. Germline CDR1 reads SGHRS; CDR2 reads YFSETQ. There are 14 residues in the CDR3. V was pared by 3 bases and J by 4 bases, with 6 bases of the junction left unmatched.